This T cell receptor (beta chain) appears in the sequencing data of a study of blood T cells in healthy people across ages. Overall study results and limits: Getting older went along with TCR beta diversity per million T cells dropping roughly linearly. Donor CMV infection status was unknown, possibly confounding age-related changes in expanded clonotypes.

To note about this clonotype: Its target is not known.

A sample-barcoded 5' primer and a J-beta primer mix were used in a second PCR of roughly 7 to 11 cycles. TCRdb independently ran MiXCR on the 5' RACE reads; one entry per CDR3 protein. The repertoire has about 800,000 distinct CDR3 sequences, around 45% of them found once; the top ten carry 15% to 20%. J was trimmed by 5 bases and V by 7 bases; bases with no gene match: 14. CDR3 size: 17 residues. The germline V gene has CDR1 DFQATT and CDR2 SNEGSKA (reference sequence). The origin of this receptor is a man aged 80 or over in good health. The V and J genes are TRBV20-1 and TRBJ2-7; 16 bases map to TRBD2. Sequencing input: blood. The CDR3 DNA is TGCAGTGTGGGGTTTGGGACTAGCGGGAGGGCCGACCACGAGCAGTACTTC. It is translated as CSVGFGTSGRADHEQYF.